This entry lists 30 T cell receptor beta chains sequenced from one sample in a study of blood T cell repertoires in COVID-19. Clones were read by immunoSEQ multiplex PCR, and TCRdb kept only the in-frame ones, dropping some. Here the sample spans about 190,000 clones, roughly 80% being singletons. Specimen: peripheral blood. The receptors stem from a woman aged 40 to 55 with acute or convalescent COVID-19.

The gene calls are TRBV6-1 and TRBJ2-3; 10 bases are shared with TRBD2. Trimming took 2 bases from V and 2 from J; bases not matched to a gene: 10. In germline, CDR1 is MNHNS, CDR2 SASEGT. This CDR3 region has 18 residues. CDR3 sequence (DNA): TGTGCCAGCAGTGAAACCCCCAGCGGGGGGGTATTCACAGATACGCAGTATTTT. Translating gives CASSETPSGGVFTDTQYF.

The CDR3 DNA reads TGTGCCAGCACTCCCCAAAGGGAGGGAGGCGAGACCCAGTACTTC. This sequence encodes CASTPQREGGETQYF. The rearrangement uses TRBV6-5 and TRBJ2-5, with 7 nucleotides matching TRBD2. Germline V gene sequence: CDR1 MNHEY, CDR2 SVGAGI. Trimming cost V 7 bases and J 5 bases; bases outside gene matches: 13. The CDR3 is 15 amino acids.

The rearrangement links TRBV5-1 to TRBJ1-2; D possibly corresponds to TRBD1 (5 bases). Trimming pared 3 bases from V and 6 bases from J, leaving 15 bases between. The germline V gene encodes CDR1 SGHRS and CDR2 YFSETQ. There are 14 residues in the CDR3. CDR3 nucleotides: TGCGCCAGCAGCTCGGACATCCCCAGAGATGGCTACACCTTC. Protein product: CASSSDIPRDGYTF.

J is TRBJ1-3 and V is TRBV5-1, with D unresolved. V was shortened by 0 bases and J by 2 bases, with 6 bases between the two germline ends. The CDR3 covers 14 residues. CDR1 is SGHRS, CDR2 YFSETQ, per germline. The CDR3 DNA is TGCGCCAGCAGCTTGGGAGGGACTGGAAACACCATATATTTT. It encodes CASSLGGTGNTIYF.

This clone was recorded once. This chain uses TRBV4-1 with TRBJ2-7, with D unresolved. Germline lookup yields CDR1 MGHRA and CDR2 YSYEKL. Trimming shortened V by 0 bases and J by 3 bases, and 21 bases separated the two germline ends. The CDR3 is made up of 18 amino acids. The CDR3 sequence: CASSQDPRRSELVYEQYF. Here the CDR3 DNA reads TGCGCCAGCAGCCAAGATCCTCGCAGGTCCGAATTAGTCTACGAGCAGTACTTC.

The genes are TRBV2 and TRBJ1-5; possible D gene TRBD1, 5 bases. The CDR3 sequence is 12 residues long. Germline V gene lookup returns CDR1 SNHLY and CDR2 FYNNEI. Trimming stripped 3 bases from V and 7 bases from J, with 7 bases between. This CDR3 is CASSDRGQPQHF. CDR3 in DNA: TGTGCCAGCAGTGACCGGGGGCAGCCCCAGCATTTT.

The chain combines TRBV4-1 with TRBJ2-6; D not resolved. The CDR3 totals 14 residues. From germline, CDR1 is MGHRA and CDR2 YSYEKL. Trimming took off 3 bases at V and 0 bases at J, with 3 bases between the two ends. The CDR3 sequence: CASSHYSGANVLTF. The CDR3 DNA is TGCGCCAGCAGCCATTACTCTGGGGCCAACGTCCTGACTTTC.

The rearrangement joins TRBV30 to TRBJ2-7, with TRBD2 matching over 8 bases. The CDR3 contains 14 residues. Losses at the gene ends were 0 bases for V and 1 base for J; bases not matched to a gene: 2. Germline V gene data show CDR1 as GTSNPN and CDR2 as SVGIG (reference sequence). The CDR3 bases are TGTGCCTGGAGTGTAGCGGGGGCGTCCTACGAGCAGTACTTC. It specifies CAWSVAGASYEQYF.

CDR3 amino acids: CASSLGTGNEKLFF. In DNA, the CDR3 is TGCGCCAGCAGCTTGGGGACAGGGAACGAAAAACTGTTTTTT. The chain is built from TRBV5-1 and TRBJ1-4; 8 positions match TRBD1. Germline CDR1 is SGHRS and CDR2 is YFSETQ. The V and J ends lost 0 bases and 8 bases, in that order; junction bases with no gene match: 3. The CDR3 consists of 14 residues.

The chain couples TRBV20-1 to TRBJ2-7; D possibly corresponds to TRBD2 (5 bases). Germline CDR1 is DFQATT and CDR2 is SNEGSKA (reference sequence). The CDR3 has 12 residues. The ends were cut back, 3 bases at V and 6 bases at J, with 12 bases in the middle. CDR3 amino acids: CSASWLAPEQYF. In nucleotides, the CDR3 is TGCAGTGCTAGTTGGCTAGCCCCCGAGCAGTACTTC.

The chain has TRBV30 and TRBJ1-3; no clear D gene. Trimming pared 4 bases from V and 4 bases from J, leaving 8 bases between. The CDR3 sequence is 12 residues long. Germline CDR1 reads GTSNPN; CDR2 reads SVGIG (reference sequence). In DNA, the CDR3 is TGTGCCTGGACCCTCGGGGGAAACACCATATATTTT. Protein product: CAWTLGGNTIYF.

V and J are TRBV30 and TRBJ1-1; 8 bases match TRBD1. The length of the CDR3 is 13 residues. Germline V gene lookup returns CDR1 GTSNPN and CDR2 SVGIG (reference sequence). V gave up 3 bases and J gave up 4 bases; unmatched junction bases: 4. CDR3 loop: CAWRTGQVTEAFF. The CDR3 nucleotides read TGTGCCTGGAGGACGGGACAGGTCACTGAAGCTTTCTTT.

The chain joins TRBV6-6 to TRBJ2-3, with 11 bases fitting TRBD1. The CDR3 totals 15 residues. The V segment lost 6 bases and the J segment 4 bases; nucleotides outside the gene matches: 6. Germline-derived CDR1 and CDR2 are MNHNY and SVGAGI (reference sequence). CDR3 in amino acids: CASSPWTGGSDTQYF. CDR3 DNA: TGTGCCAGCAGCCCATGGACAGGGGGCTCAGATACGCAGTATTTT.

The CDR3 protein is CASTLGTGGIGSPLHF. The CDR3 DNA reads TGTGCCAGCACCCTAGGGACAGGGGGCATCGGATCACCCCTCCACTTT. The V call is TRBV7-8, the J call TRBJ1-6, with 12 bases matching TRBD1. The CDR3 consists of 16 residues. Germline trimming cut 7 bases from V and 10 bases from J; bases unmatched to any gene: 11. Looked up from germline, CDR1 is SGHVS and CDR2 is FQNEAQ.

This rearrangement joins TRBV11-2 to TRBJ2-5, with a weak D call TRBD1 (5 bases). This CDR3 comprises 13 residues. CDR1 and CDR2 from the germline V gene are SGHAT and FQNNGV. Trimming pared 4 bases from V and 4 bases from J, leaving 10 bases between. The CDR3 loop reads CASSYDRGETQYF. The CDR3 DNA is TGTGCCAGCAGCTATGATAGGGGAGAGACCCAGTACTTC.

The J gene is TRBJ2-2, the V gene TRBV5-6, with TRBD2 matching over 13 bases. CDR1 SGHDT and CDR2 YYEEEE come from the germline V gene. This CDR3 comprises 17 residues. V was clipped by 9 bases and J by 7 bases; unmatched bases: 15. The CDR3 DNA reads as TGTGCCACCGAGAGCAGTACTAGCGGGAGGGCCGGCGGGGAGCTGTTTTTT. Protein: CATESSTSGRAGGELFF. Full variable domain (remainder filled in from reference TRBV5-6 and TRBJ2-2): DAGVTQSPTHLIKTRGQQVTLRCSPKSGHDTVSWYQQALGQGPQFIFQYYEEEERQRGNFPDRFSGHQFPNYSSELNVNALLLGDSALYLCATESSTSGRAGGELFFGEGSRLTVL.

A single count supports this clone. The J gene is TRBJ2-1, the V gene TRBV7-6; the match to TRBD2 covers 7 bases. This CDR3 region has 16 residues. Per the germline V gene, CDR1 is SGHVS and CDR2 is FNYEAQ. J lost 4 bases, V lost 0 bases, and 6 bases had no gene match. The chain's CDR3 is CASSLAGEGQYNEQFF. The CDR3 coding sequence is TGTGCCAGCAGCTTAGCCGGGGAGGGCCAGTACAATGAGCAGTTCTTC.

This chain links TRBV11-3 with TRBJ2-1; TRBD2 matches 9 bases. After removal of 0 bases from V and 7 bases from J, the junction contained 13 bases not matched to a gene. This CDR3 spans 18 amino acids. The germline gives CDR1 SGHNT, CDR2 YENEEA. The CDR3 protein is CASSLDRVSGGWRNEQFF. CDR3 coding DNA: TGTGCCAGCAGCTTAGATCGAGTCAGCGGGGGGTGGCGGAATGAGCAGTTCTTC.

J is TRBJ2-7 and V is TRBV2; 9 nucleotides agree with TRBD1. This CDR3 has 13 amino acids. Germline trimming cut 5 bases from V and 5 bases from J; bases unmatched to any gene: 4. In germline, CDR1 is SNHLY, CDR2 FYNNEI. As DNA, the CDR3 is TGTGCCAGCAGTTCACAGGGGGCCAACGAGCAGTACTTC. It translates to CASSSQGANEQYF.

The chain is built from TRBV18 and TRBJ2-1; tentatively, D is TRBD1 (5 bases). Per the germline V gene, CDR1 is KGHSH and CDR2 is LQKENI. CDR3 length: 14 residues. Deletions cut 3 bases from V and 0 bases from J, with 6 bases between. The CDR3, as DNA: TGTGCCAGCTCACCGGACATCTCCTACAATGAGCAGTTCTTC. This sequence encodes CASSPDISYNEQFF.

The chain joins TRBV25-1 to TRBJ1-2; no clear D. The V gene lost 6 bases and the J gene lost 2 bases, with 10 bases spanning the gap. Germline assignment: CDR1 MGHDK and CDR2 SYGVNS. This CDR3 comprises 13 residues. The CDR3 is CASSTAGNYGYTF. CDR3 in DNA: TGTGCCAGCAGCACTGCAGGAAACTATGGCTACACCTTC.

The J gene is TRBJ2-7, the V gene TRBV7-9, with TRBD1 identical over 9 bases. The CDR3 is made up of 16 amino acids. V shed 5 bases, J shed 3 bases, and the junction held 11 bases outside the gene matches. Germline CDR1 reads SEHNR; CDR2 reads FQNEAQ (reference sequence). The DNA of the CDR3 is TGTGCCAGCAGCAAGGTGAAGGGGACAGGGAGCTACGAGCAGTACTTC. Amino acids: CASSKVKGTGSYEQYF. The complete variable domain, with remaining parts taken from reference TRBV7-9 and TRBJ2-7, reads DTGVSQNPRHKITKRGQNVTFRCDPISEHNRLYWYRQTLGQGPEFLTYFQNEAQLEKSRLLSDRFSAERPKGSFSTLEIQRTEQGDSAMYLCASSKVKGTGSYEQYFGPGTRLTVT.

This clone was picked up a small number of times. CDR3 bases: TGTGCCAGTACAGGGGCCATCTCTTCGTCTAATGAAAAACTGTTTTTT. Translation gives CASTGAISSSNEKLFF. The rearrangement uses TRBV19 and TRBJ1-4; D perhaps matches TRBD1 (6 bases). Germline V gives CDR1 LNHDA, CDR2 SQIVND (reference sequence). V lost 7 bases and J lost 3, with 18 bases in between. The CDR3 length is 16 residues.

This clone occurred once. This chain uses TRBV6-2 or TRBV6-3 with TRBJ1-5; perhaps TRBD1 as D (5 bases). The V end was cut by 2 bases, the J end by 5 bases, with 10 bases between. The germline gives CDR1 MNHEY, CDR2 SVGEGT. The CDR3 length is 14 residues. CDR3 amino acids: CASSYGAEYQPQHF. In nucleotides, the CDR3 is TGTGCCAGCAGTTACGGGGCGGAATATCAGCCCCAGCATTTT.

Written as DNA, the CDR3 is TGTGCCAGCAGCTTCCGGCAGGGTAGCACCGGGGAGCTGTTTTTT. Translated: CASSFRQGSTGELFF. The chain is built from TRBV7-2 and TRBJ2-2; tentative D call: TRBD1 (5 bases). CDR3 length: 15 amino acids. Per the germline V gene, CDR1 is SGHTA and CDR2 is FQGNSA. V was clipped by 3 bases and J by 4 bases, with 12 bases between them.

The chain carries TRBV28 and TRBJ2-1; D uncertain. This CDR3 contains 12 residues. CDR1 is MDHEN, CDR2 SYDVKM, per germline. V gave up 3 bases and J gave up 9 bases, with 9 bases separating them. Here the CDR3 DNA reads TGTGCCAGCAGTTTTCCCTCCCCTGAGCAGTTCTTC. This sequence encodes CASSFPSPEQFF. Supplemented by reference TRBV28 and TRBJ2-1, the full variable domain reads DVKVTQSSRYLVKRTGEKVFLECVQDMDHENMFWYRQDPGLGLRLIYFSYDVKMKEKGDIPEGYSVSREKKERFSLILESASTNQTSMYLCASSFPSPEQFFGPGTRLTVL.

Of note for this clone: An end of the junction differs from the germline gene, which may be a read error. The chain is built from TRBV5-5 and TRBJ1-1; D gene uncertain. CDR1 and CDR2 from the germline V gene are SGHKS and YYEKEE (reference sequence). The CDR3 loop spans 15 amino acids. CDR3 in DNA: TGTGCCAGCAACTTGTCGGGAAGAATGAACACTGAAGCTTTCTTT. Its translation is CASNLSGRMNTEAFF. Full variable domain (remainder filled in from reference TRBV5-5 and TRBJ1-1): DAGVTQSPTHLIKTRGQQVTLRCSPISGHKSVSWYQQVLGQGPQFIFQYYEKEERGRGNFPDRFSARQFPNYSSELNVNALLLGDSALYLCASNLSGRMNTEAFFGQGTRLTVV.

The chain couples TRBV7-9 to TRBJ1-5; possibly TRBD1 for D (6 bases). The CDR3 is 14 amino acids. CDR1 and CDR2 from the germline V gene are SEHNR and FQNEAQ (reference sequence). V gave up 5 bases and J gave up 0 bases, with 8 bases separating them. CDR3 loop: CASSQGSSNQPQHF. CDR3 DNA sequence: TGTGCCAGCAGCCAGGGGTCTAGCAATCAGCCCCAGCATTTT.

This clone has just a few counts. The genes are TRBV3-1 (or the pseudogene TRBV3-2) and TRBJ2-1, with a tentative D call TRBD2 (5 bases). With 2 bases removed from V and 5 bases from J, the gap between germline ends came to 16 bases. The CDR3 runs 16 residues. Germline CDR1 reads LGHDT; CDR2 reads YNNKEL (reference sequence). CDR3 nucleotide sequence: TGTGCCAGCAGCCAATGGAAGGCGGGTAATAACAATGAGCAGTTCTTC. Translation: CASSQWKAGNNNEQFF.

The CDR3 sequence is CASSLGDTSNQPQHF. CDR3 DNA sequence: TGTGCCAGCAGCTTAGGCGACACTAGCAATCAGCCCCAGCATTTT. The rearrangement joins TRBV7-2 to TRBJ1-5; D is uncertain. CDR1 SGHTA and CDR2 FQGNSA come from the germline V gene. The CDR3 runs to 15 residues. V was shortened by 1 base and J by 0 bases, with 7 bases between the two germline ends.